The clone carrying this T cell receptor (beta chain) was seen a handful of times. Its antigen is currently unknown. These data originate in a study of cytomegalovirus exposure and HLA in healthy donors. Study outcomes and limitations: The authors later found most CMV-associated TCR beta chains appeared HLA-restricted. Some highly shared sequence variants likely arose as a pipeline artifact. HLA allele associations emerged for some 16,000 TCR beta sequences in a later analysis, at 0.05 false discovery rate.

Germline V gives CDR1 KGHSH, CDR2 LQKENI. V gave up 3 bases and J gave up 10 bases; unmatched junction bases: 8. The CDR3 extends over 14 amino acids. The PCR had 60 Vbeta and 13 Jbeta primers. The method was immunoSEQ multiplex PCR; TCRdb's version includes in-frame clones alone and lacks a portion of them. The sample lists over 100,000 clones; about 9.5% were seen once. The receptor was derived from a middle-aged man in good health and CMV-seropositive. Sequenced material: PBMCs. The genes are TRBV18 and TRBJ2-1; 8 nucleotides agree with TRBD2. CDR3 nucleotides: TGTGCCAGCTCACCTGGAACGGGAGGGAGAGAGCAGTTCTTC. Its protein is CASSPGTGGREQFF.